These T cell receptor beta chains were read from a single sample in a study of Ad26.COV2.S vaccination and SARS-CoV-2 variants. Clones were read by immunoSEQ multiplex PCR, and TCRdb kept only the in-frame ones, dropping some. The sample has about 420,000 clones; more than 75% are singletons. Specimen: peripheral blood, collected in a trial of Ad26.COV2.S vaccine versus placebo. These receptors were collected from a person between 18 and 59 years old who received the Ad26.COV2.S COVID-19 vaccine or a placebo. Each CDR3 is given with its conserved first and last residue. The D gene is left open where the match is weak. Rows may omit the clone size; those that give it use once, few, many or a size class.

>NA|TRBJ2-6|TRBV30|NA
TGTGCCTGGACGTTCTCTGGGGCCAACGTCCTGACTTTC
CAWTFSGANVLTF
>TRBD1|TRBJ2-5|TRBV11-2|NA
TGTGCCAGCAGCTTAGCAGGGGGCGAGAAAGAGACCCAGTACTTC
CASSLAGGEKETQYF
>NA|TRBJ2-1|TRBV6-2/TRBV6-3|NA
TGTGCCAGCAGCGTCCACAATGAGCAGTTCTTC
CASSVHNEQFF
>TRBD1|TRBJ2-2|TRBV7-3|NA
TGTGCCAGCAGCGGGGGGACAGGGAACCTGTTTTTT
CASSGGTGNLFF
>NA|TRBJ1-2|TRBV29-1|NA
TGCAGCGTTGAACTAGGCGACAGGTATGGCTACACCTTC
CSVELGDRYGYTF
>NA|TRBJ2-5|TRBV30|few
TGTGCCTGGAGTGTACGCAGGGTAGAGACCCAGTACTTC
CAWSVRRVETQYF
>NA|TRBJ1-5|TRBV2|once
TGTGCCAGCGGGACGGGGGGCGCGGGCAATCAGCCCCAGCATTTT
CASGTGGAGNQPQHF
>NA|TRBJ2-6|TRBV7-2|NA
TGTGCCAGCAGCTTAGAATCTGGGGCCAACGTCCTGACTTTC
CASSLESGANVLTF
>NA|TRBJ2-5|TRBV6-1|NA
TGTGCCAGCAGTGAAAGGACCCAAGAGACCCAGTACTTC
CASSERTQETQYF
>NA|TRBJ1-5|TRBV12-3/TRBV12-4|NA
TGTGCCAGCAGCCAGCACAACAATCAGCCCCAGCATTTT
CASSQHNNQPQHF
>NA|TRBJ1-3|TRBV9|NA
TGTGCCAGCAGCGTATCCAGGGACTCTGGAAACACCATATATTTT
CASSVSRDSGNTIYF
>NA|TRBJ1-4|TRBV28|NA
TGTGCCAGCATGACCGCGTACCCGGATGAAAAACTGTTTTTT
CASMTAYPDEKLFF
>TRBD2|TRBJ2-3|TRBV28|NA
TGTGCCAGCAGAAAGCGGGGAAGCACAGATACGCAGTATTTT
CASRKRGSTDTQYF
>NA|TRBJ1-5|TRBV27|NA
TGTGCCAGCAGTTTTGGGGCAGTGAATCAGCCCCAGCATTTT
CASSFGAVNQPQHF
>NA|TRBJ1-5|TRBV7-9|NA
TGTGCCAGCAGCACTTCAGGGTTTAGCAATCAGCCCCAGCATTTT
CASSTSGFSNQPQHF
>TRBD2|TRBJ2-3|TRBV7-2|NA
TGTGCCAGCAGCTGGCTGCCTAGCCCCCGGGGGGGGGCGCAGTATTTT
CASSWLPSPRGGAQYF
>NA|TRBJ2-5|TRBV4-1|NA
TGCGCCAGCAGCCAGGACACAGTTCGGCAAGAGACCCAGTACTTC
CASSQDTVRQETQYF
>TRBD1|TRBJ1-5|TRBV6-2/TRBV6-3|NA
TGTGCCAGCAGTTACTCGGGACAGGGTAATCAGCCCCAGCATTTT
CASSYSGQGNQPQHF
>TRBD1|TRBJ2-1|TRBV4-3|NA
TGCGCCAGCATCCAAAACTGGACAGGGACCTACAATGAGCAGTTCTTC
CASIQNWTGTYNEQFF
>NA|TRBJ1-1|TRBV30|NA
TGTGCCTGGGAAGACGACAGTCTAAACACTGAAGCTTTCTTT
CAWEDDSLNTEAFF